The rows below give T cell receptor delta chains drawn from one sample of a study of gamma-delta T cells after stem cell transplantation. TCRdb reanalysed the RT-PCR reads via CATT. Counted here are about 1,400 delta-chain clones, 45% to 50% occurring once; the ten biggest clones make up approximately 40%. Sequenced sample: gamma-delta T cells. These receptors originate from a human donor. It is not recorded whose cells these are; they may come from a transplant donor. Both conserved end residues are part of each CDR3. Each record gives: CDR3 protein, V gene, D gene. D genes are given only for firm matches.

CACEPLGDTSDKLIF	TRDV2	TRDD3
CACDLVESSWDTRQMFF	TRDV2	NA
CACDTLLRTGGPYTDKLIF	TRDV2	TRDD3
CALGERRSWLLGAYTDKLIF	TRDV1	TRDD3
CACELLGATGPGKLIF	TRDV2	TRDD3
CALGDLDWGTLRILTAQLFF	TRDV1	TRDD3
CACDTVQLRRGYTDKLIF	TRDV2	NA
CACDTVDSWGCPWDTRQMFF	TRDV2	NA
CACDTVVLGDTGIRTDKLIF	TRDV2	TRDD3
CACDPLLGDTKTHHTDKLIF	TRDV2	TRDD3
CACDTGGPSSWDTRQMFF	TRDV2	NA
CALGELVLSWGIKLYTDKLIF	TRDV1	TRDD3
CALGEIDYFGLGDKYTDKLIF	TRDV1	TRDD3
CAYARTGALGDTLQADKLIF	TRDV3	TRDD3
CACDTLTGGQTDKLIF	TRDV2	TRDD3
CACECMPTRLRNTDKLIF	TRDV2	NA
CACDHIRGDTRVYTDKLIF	TRDV2	TRDD3
CACDSITPGSAGDKLIF	TRDV2	NA
CALGEPLVRGAGGADKLIF	TRDV1	NA
CACDTVGPGVERKLIF	TRDV2	NA
CACDTLGDSGVTDKLIF	TRDV2	TRDD3
CACDKIGSYTRLGAKLIF	TRDV2	NA
CACDSLLGDTQALTAQLFF	TRDV2	TRDD3
CALGEPYLPSLWGISPTDKLIF	TRDV1	NA
CALGEVIYSRIILLGDGEYTDKLIF	TRDV1	TRDD3
CACDAVPGEAYTDKLIF	TRDV2	NA
CACDPVLGDTGDTDKLIF	TRDV2	TRDD3
CALGESRWLAPTENWGILTPTDKLIF	TRDV1	TRDD3
CALGSPGLRSYWGISGTDKLIF	TRDV1	TRDD3
CACDRTPLSGALMDTRQMFF	TRDV2	NA
CACDCLGADKLIF	TRDV2	NA
CALGEPTPLGGTLGDTRTDKLIF	TRDV1	TRDD3